This is a list of T cell receptor beta chains from one sample in a study of cytomegalovirus exposure and HLA in healthy donors. The protocol was immunoSEQ multiplex PCR, while the TCRdb copy is restricted to in-frame clones and leaves out a portion. This repertoire shows 100,000 to 150,000 clones, over 60% found once; its top ten account for approximately 2.9%. The sequencing sample was made of PBMCs. The source is a human donor in good health. Both conserved end residues are part of each CDR3.

TRBV5-1	CASSSGSLYGYTF
TRBV6-4	CASSDGLQSDTQYF
TRBV4-3	CASARSGIDGYTF
TRBV19	CASKHTDSNQPQHF
TRBV27	CASSSGQGYGYTF
TRBV6-5	CASSYSGRANYGYTF
TRBV18	CASSPPGTDQETQYF
TRBV27	CASSLGAGVSTDTQYF
TRBV5-1	CASSLDQGDQPQHF
TRBV7-2	CASSLETRAGVDTQYF
TRBV18	CASSPGPTYQETQYF
TRBV11-2	CASSPRLAPTDTQYF
TRBV11-1	CASSLAKGQGWTDTQYF
TRBV4-3	CASSQGTQGGFGELFF
TRBV5-4	CASSSGGPGDQPQHF
TRBV9	CASSVETGGREAFF
TRBV27	CASSFLASGELFF
TRBV7-8	CASSLRDKVNQPQHF
TRBV11-1	CASSLAYTDTQYF
TRBV7-2	CASSYQRGTEAFF
TRBV9	CASSGGGGVGTGELFF
TRBV14	CASSPRQGAKRGVRFEQYF
TRBV4-1	CASSQDLQPGSEQYF
TRBV19	CASSPWDREVGGYTF
TRBV30	CAWRRSGQGDRVEKLFF
TRBV2	CASSKGANTEAFF
TRBV7-2	CASSLDPFSGNTIYF
TRBV13	CASSLGGGRGHEQYF
TRBV4-2	CASSQDLRGQPQHF
TRBV5-8	CASSPKLVSYNEQFF